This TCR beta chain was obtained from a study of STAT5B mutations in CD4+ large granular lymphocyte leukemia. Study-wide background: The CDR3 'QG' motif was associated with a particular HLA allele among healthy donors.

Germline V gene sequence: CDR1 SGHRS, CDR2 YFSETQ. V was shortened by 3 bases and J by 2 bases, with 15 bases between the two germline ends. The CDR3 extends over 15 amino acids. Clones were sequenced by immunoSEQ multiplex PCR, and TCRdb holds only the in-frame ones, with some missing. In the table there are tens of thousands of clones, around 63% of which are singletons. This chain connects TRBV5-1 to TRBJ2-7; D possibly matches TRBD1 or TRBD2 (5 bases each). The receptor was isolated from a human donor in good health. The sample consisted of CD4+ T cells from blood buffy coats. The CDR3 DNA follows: TGCGCCAGCAGCTCCGGGGAAGGGACCACCTACGAGCAGTACTTC. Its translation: CASSSGEGTTYEQYF.